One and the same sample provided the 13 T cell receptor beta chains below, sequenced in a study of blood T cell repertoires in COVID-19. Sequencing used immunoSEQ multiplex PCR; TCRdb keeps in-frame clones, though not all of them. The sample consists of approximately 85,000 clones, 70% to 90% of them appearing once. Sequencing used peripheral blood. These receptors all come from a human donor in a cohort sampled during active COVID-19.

Here the CDR3 DNA reads TGCGCCAGCAGCCAAGAGTTCGGGATCTCCTACAATGAGCAGTTCTTC. Its translation: CASSQEFGISYNEQFF. This sequence joins TRBV4-1 and TRBJ2-1; D may be TRBD2 (5 bases). CDR1 and CDR2 (germline): MGHRA, YSYEKL. The V end lost 0 bases, the J end lost 0 bases, and 9 bases lay between the germline ends. This CDR3 spans 16 amino acids.

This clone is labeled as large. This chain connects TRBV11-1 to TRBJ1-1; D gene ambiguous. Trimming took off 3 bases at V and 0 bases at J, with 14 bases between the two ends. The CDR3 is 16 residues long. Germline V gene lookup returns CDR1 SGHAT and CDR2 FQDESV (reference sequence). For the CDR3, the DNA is TGTGCCAGCAGCTTCTCGGCAGCGCGGATGAACACTGAAGCTTTCTTT. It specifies CASSFSAARMNTEAFF. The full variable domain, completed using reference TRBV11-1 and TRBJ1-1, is EAEVAQSPRYKITEKSQAVAFWCDPISGHATLYWYRQILGQGPELLVQFQDESVVDDSQLPKDRFSAERLKGVDSTLKIQPAELGDSAMYLCASSFSAARMNTEAFFGQGTRLTVV.

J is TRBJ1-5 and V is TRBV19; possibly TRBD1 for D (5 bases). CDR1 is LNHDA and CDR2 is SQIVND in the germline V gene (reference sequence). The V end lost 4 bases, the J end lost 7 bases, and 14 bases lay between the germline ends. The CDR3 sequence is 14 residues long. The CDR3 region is CASSRGQGGQPQHF. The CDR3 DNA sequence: TGTGCCAGTAGTAGAGGTCAGGGAGGACAGCCCCAGCATTTT.

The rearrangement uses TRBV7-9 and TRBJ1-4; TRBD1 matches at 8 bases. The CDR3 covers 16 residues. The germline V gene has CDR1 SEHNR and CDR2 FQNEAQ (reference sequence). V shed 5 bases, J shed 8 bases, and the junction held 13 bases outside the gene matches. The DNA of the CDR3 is TGTGCCAGCAGCACAAGACGCGGACAGGGAAAGGAAAAACTGTTTTTT. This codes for CASSTRRGQGKEKLFF.

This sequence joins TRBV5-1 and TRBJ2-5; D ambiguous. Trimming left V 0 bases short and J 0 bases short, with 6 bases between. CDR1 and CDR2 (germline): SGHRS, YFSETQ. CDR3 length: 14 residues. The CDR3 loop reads CASSLGSYQETQYF. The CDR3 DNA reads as TGCGCCAGCAGCTTGGGCAGTTACCAAGAGACCCAGTACTTC.

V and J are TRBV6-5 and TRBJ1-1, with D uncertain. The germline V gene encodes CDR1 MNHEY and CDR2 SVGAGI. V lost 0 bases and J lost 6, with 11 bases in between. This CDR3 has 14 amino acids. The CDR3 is CASSYSQMSAEAFF. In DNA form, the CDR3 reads TGTGCCAGCAGTTACTCACAGATGTCAGCTGAAGCTTTCTTT.

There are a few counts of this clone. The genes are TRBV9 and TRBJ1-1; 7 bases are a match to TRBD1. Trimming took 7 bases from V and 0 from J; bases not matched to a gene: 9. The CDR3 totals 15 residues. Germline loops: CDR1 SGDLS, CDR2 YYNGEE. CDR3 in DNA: TGTGCCAGCGGCGGCCACAGGGGAATGAACACTGAAGCTTTCTTT. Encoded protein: CASGGHRGMNTEAFF.

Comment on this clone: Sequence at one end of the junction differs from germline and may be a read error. The CDR3 spells CAISDPGTSGPTDTRYF. CDR3 nucleotides: TGTGCCATCAGTGACCCCGGGACTAGCGGCCCAACAGATACGCGGTATTTT. The chain couples TRBV10-3 to TRBJ2-3, with 11 bases fitting TRBD2. Germline V lookup: CDR1 ENHRY, CDR2 SYGVKD. This CDR3 comprises 17 residues.

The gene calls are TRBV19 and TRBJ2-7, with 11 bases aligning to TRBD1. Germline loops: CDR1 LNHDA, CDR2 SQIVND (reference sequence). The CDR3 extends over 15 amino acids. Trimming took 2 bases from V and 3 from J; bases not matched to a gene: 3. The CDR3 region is CASSISGTGGYEQYF. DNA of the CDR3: TGTGCCAGTAGTATATCTGGGACAGGGGGCTACGAGCAGTACTTC.

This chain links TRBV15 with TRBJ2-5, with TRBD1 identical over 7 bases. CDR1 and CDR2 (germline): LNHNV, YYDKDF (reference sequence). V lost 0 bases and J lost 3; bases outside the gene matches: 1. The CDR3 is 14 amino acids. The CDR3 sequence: CATSREGTEETQYF. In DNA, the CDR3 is TGTGCCACCAGCAGAGAGGGGACAGAAGAGACCCAGTACTTC. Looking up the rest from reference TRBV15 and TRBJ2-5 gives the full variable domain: DAMVIQNPRYQVTQFGKPVTLSCSQTLNHNVMYWYQQKSSQAPKLLFHYYDKDFNNEADTPDNFQSRRPNTSFCFLDIRSPGLGDTAMYLCATSREGTEETQYFGPGTRLLVL.

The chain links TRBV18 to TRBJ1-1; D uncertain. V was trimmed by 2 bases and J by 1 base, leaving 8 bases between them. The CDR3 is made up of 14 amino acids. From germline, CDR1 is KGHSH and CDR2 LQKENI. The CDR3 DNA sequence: TGTGCCAGCTCACCAATCAACAGGAACACTGAAGCTTTCTTT. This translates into CASSPINRNTEAFF.

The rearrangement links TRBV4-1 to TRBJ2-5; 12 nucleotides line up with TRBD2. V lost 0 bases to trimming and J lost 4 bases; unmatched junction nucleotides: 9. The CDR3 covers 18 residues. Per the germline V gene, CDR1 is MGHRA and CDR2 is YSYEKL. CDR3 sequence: CASSQDRASGGAGETQYF. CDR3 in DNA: TGCGCCAGCAGCCAAGATAGGGCTAGCGGGGGGGCCGGAGAGACCCAGTACTTC.

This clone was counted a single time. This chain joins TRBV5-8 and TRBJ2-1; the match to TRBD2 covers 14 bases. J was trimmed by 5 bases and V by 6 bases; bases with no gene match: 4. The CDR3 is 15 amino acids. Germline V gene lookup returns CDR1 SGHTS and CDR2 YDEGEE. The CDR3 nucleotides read TGTGCCAGCATACTGGGACTAGCGGGGGACAATGAGCAGTTCTTC. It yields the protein CASILGLAGDNEQFF.